This T cell receptor beta chain was sequenced during a study of shared clonotypes between healthy human individuals. About the research overall: The donor pool was made up of two women and three men aged 18 to 49. Whole-study results and caveats: Despite large depth, sorted-subset datasets appeared incompletely sequenced. Measured sharing among donors was expected to vary with sequencing depth. Lower generation probabilities were found for non-shared clonotypes than for those shared by all four donors.

With respect to this clone: Its target is unknown.

TCRdb's copy holds only in-frame clones and misses some; the assay was immunoSEQ multiplex PCR. The table records over 2 million clones, roughly 94% of them present only once. As defined, naive CD8 cells were CD45RO-negative and positively selected for CCR7, with terminally differentiated effector memory CD45RA+ cells excluded. Germline loops: CDR1 SGHRS, CDR2 YFSETQ. V dropped 2 bases and J dropped 3 bases, with 18 bases sitting between them. The CDR3 runs 16 residues. The receptor was derived from a man between 18 and 29 years old in good health. The sequencing input was naive CD8+ T cells sorted from blood. V and J are TRBV5-1 and TRBJ2-7; D tentatively fits TRBD1 or TRBD2 (5 bases each). The CDR3 is CASSFRDVGRYYEQYF. Here the CDR3 DNA reads TGCGCCAGCAGCTTTAGGGACGTAGGCCGATACTACGAGCAGTACTTC.